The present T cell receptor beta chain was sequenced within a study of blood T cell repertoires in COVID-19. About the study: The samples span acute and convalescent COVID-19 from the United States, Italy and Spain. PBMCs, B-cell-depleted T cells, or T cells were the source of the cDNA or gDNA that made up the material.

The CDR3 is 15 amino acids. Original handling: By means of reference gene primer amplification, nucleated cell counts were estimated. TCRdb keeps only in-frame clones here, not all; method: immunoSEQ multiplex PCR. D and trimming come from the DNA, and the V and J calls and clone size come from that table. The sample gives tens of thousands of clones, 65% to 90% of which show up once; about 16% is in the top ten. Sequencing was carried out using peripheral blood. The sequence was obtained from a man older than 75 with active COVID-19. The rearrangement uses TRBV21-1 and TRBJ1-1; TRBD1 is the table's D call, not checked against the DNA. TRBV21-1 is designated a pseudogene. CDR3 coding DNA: TGTGCCAGCAGCAAAGCGTCGCAGGGGATCACTGAAGCTTTCTTT. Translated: CASSKASQGITEAFF.